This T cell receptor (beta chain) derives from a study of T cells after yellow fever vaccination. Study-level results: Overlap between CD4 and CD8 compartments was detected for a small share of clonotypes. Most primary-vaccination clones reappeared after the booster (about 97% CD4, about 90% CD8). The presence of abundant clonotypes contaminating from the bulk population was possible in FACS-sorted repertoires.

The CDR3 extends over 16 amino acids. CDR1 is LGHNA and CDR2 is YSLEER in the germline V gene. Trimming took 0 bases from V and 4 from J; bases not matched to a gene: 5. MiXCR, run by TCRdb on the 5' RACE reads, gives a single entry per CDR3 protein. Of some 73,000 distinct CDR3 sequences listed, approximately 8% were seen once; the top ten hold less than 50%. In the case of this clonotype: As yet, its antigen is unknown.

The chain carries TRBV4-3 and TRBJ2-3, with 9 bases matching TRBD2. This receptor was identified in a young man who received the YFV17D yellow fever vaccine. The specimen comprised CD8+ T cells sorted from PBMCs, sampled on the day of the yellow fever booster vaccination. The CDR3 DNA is TGCGCCAGCAGCCAAGATTTAGCGGGAGTTCCAGATACGCAGTATTTT. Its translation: CASSQDLAGVPDTQYF.